This entry describes one T cell receptor (beta chain). V lost 3 bases and J lost 7; bases outside the gene matches: 9. This CDR3 spans 15 amino acids. The germline V gene has CDR1 SGDLS and CDR2 YYNGEE. This sample is drawn from a study of shared clonotypes between healthy human individuals. Naive CD8 cells lacked CD45RO, underwent positive selection for CCR7 and left out terminally differentiated effector memory CD45RA+ cells. Some clones are missing from TCRdb's copy, which holds only in-frame ones; the method was immunoSEQ multiplex PCR. The profile covers millions of clones, with more than 85% appearing a single time and about 1.5% taken by the ten largest.

The sequence was collected from a man aged 18 to 29 in good health. Some clones in this sample may be carry-over from other donors' samples. The sample was naive CD8+ T cells from PBMCs. The chain carries TRBV9 and TRBJ2-7; 11 nucleotides match TRBD2. DNA of the CDR3: TGTGCCAGCAGCGCCTCCGGGACTAGCGGTAAGGAGCAGTACTTC. Translated, it gives CASSASGTSGKEQYF.